This record covers a single T cell receptor beta chain. Terminally differentiated effector memory CD45RA+ cells were excluded by CCR7 positive selection of CD45RO-negative cells. These data come from a study of shared clonotypes between healthy human individuals. CDR1 is MNHEY, CDR2 SMNVEV, per germline (reference sequence). This CDR3 region has 16 residues. With 7 bases clipped from V and 8 bases from J, the junction kept 9 bases outside the gene matches. The method was immunoSEQ multiplex PCR; TCRdb's version includes in-frame clones alone and lacks a portion of them. The data hold fewer than 1 million clones, with about 97% observed a single time.

The sequence was obtained from a man aged 25-45 years in good health. The sequenced material came from naive CD8+ T cells sorted from blood. This chain joins TRBV27 and TRBJ2-1, with 15 bases fitting TRBD2. This CDR3 is CASKIGLAGGSDEQFF. In DNA form, the CDR3 reads TGTGCCAGCAAAATTGGACTAGCGGGAGGGAGCGATGAGCAGTTCTTC.